The 9 T cell receptor beta chains reported below all come from one sample, sequenced in a study of T-cell reconstitution after alpha-beta-depleted transplantation in children. As it was prepared, the TCRbeta library received unique molecular identifiers. A single record per CDR3 protein comes from TCRdb applying MiXCR to the PCR reads. The sample includes approximately 510,000 distinct CDR3 sequences, approximately 20% seen only once; the top ten take approximately 3%. The sequencing used PBMCs from the stem cell graft donor, collected from the stem cell graft. The source is a human donor who donated a stem cell graft to a child with acute lymphoblastic leukemia.

The rearrangement uses TRBV27 and TRBJ2-7; D could derive from TRBD1 or TRBD2 (5 bases each). Trimming removed 7 bases from V and 6 bases from J, with 22 bases in between. In germline, CDR1 is MNHEY, CDR2 SMNVEV (reference sequence). The CDR3 extends over 15 amino acids. CDR3 nucleotides: TGTGCCAGCACCCCAAGCGGTCAGGGAGATGGCGAGCAGTACTTC. Translated: CASTPSGQGDGEQYF.

This clonotype was seen once. V usage is TRBV20-1 and J usage is TRBJ2-7; 7 positions match TRBD1. The CDR3 sequence is 15 residues long. V was pared by 0 bases and J by 0 bases, with 5 bases of the junction left unmatched. Germline CDR1 is DFQATT and CDR2 is SNEGSKA (reference sequence). The CDR3, as DNA: TGCAGTGCTAGAGATTCAAGGGGGCCCTCCTACGAGCAGTACTTC. Translated: CSARDSRGPSYEQYF.

This clonotype was seen a handful of times. V and J are TRBV20-1 and TRBJ1-2, with TRBD1 as a possible D gene (6 bases). The germline V gene has CDR1 DFQATT and CDR2 SNEGSKA (reference sequence). This CDR3 spans 11 amino acids. The V end lost 6 bases, the J end lost 6 bases, and 11 bases lay between the germline ends. Here the CDR3 DNA reads TGCAGTGCCAGGGGTCGGGATGGCTACACCTTC. This encodes CSARGRDGYTF.

This clonotype turned up a few times. V is TRBV20-1 and J is TRBJ1-6, with D unclear. V was pared by 1 base and J by 0 bases, with 10 bases between. The CDR3 is 16 amino acids. Germline-derived CDR1 and CDR2 are DFQATT and SNEGSKA (reference sequence). This chain's CDR3 is CSARVGTSSYNSPLHF. The CDR3 nucleotides read TGCAGTGCTAGAGTGGGTACCAGCTCCTATAATTCACCCCTCCACTTT.

In this sample, this clonotype turned up many times. The rearrangement links TRBV4-1 to TRBJ2-7; maybe TRBD2 (6 bases). The CDR3 loop spans 14 amino acids. CDR1 is MGHRA and CDR2 is YSYEKL in the germline V gene. V was trimmed by 1 base and J by 2 bases, leaving 9 bases between them. The CDR3 here is CASSQGGGAYEQYF. The DNA for the CDR3 is TGCGCCAGCAGCCAAGGAGGAGGGGCCTACGAGCAGTACTTC.

This sequence joins TRBV7-9 and TRBJ2-7; the D is unclear. Per the germline V gene, CDR1 is SEHNR and CDR2 is FQNEAQ (reference sequence). This CDR3 spans 14 amino acids. The ends were cut back, 3 bases at V and 2 bases at J, with 11 bases in the middle. CDR3 in amino acids: CASSLVSVAYEQYF. CDR3 in DNA: TGTGCCAGCAGCTTGGTGTCAGTTGCCTACGAGCAGTACTTC.

This clonotype was picked up a small number of times. The chain carries TRBV5-6 and TRBJ1-5; 8 nucleotides match TRBD1. V lost 4 bases to trimming and J lost 4 bases; unmatched junction nucleotides: 4. The germline V gene encodes CDR1 SGHDT and CDR2 YYEEEE. This CDR3 region has 14 residues. CDR3 in amino acids: CASSVTGGNQPQHF. Written as DNA, the CDR3 is TGTGCCAGCAGCGTTACAGGGGGGAATCAGCCCCAGCATTTT.

This clonotype was picked up a small number of times. The chain carries TRBV20-1 and TRBJ2-7; 8 bases fit TRBD2. The CDR3 is made up of 14 amino acids. V was pared by 1 base and J by 6 bases, with 8 bases of the junction left unmatched. In germline, CDR1 is DFQATT, CDR2 SNEGSKA (reference sequence). CDR3 nucleotides: TGCAGTGCTAGAGTCGGGACTAGATTATCCGAGCAGTACTTC. This translates into CSARVGTRLSEQYF.

The chain links TRBV6-1 to TRBJ2-5, with D possibly matching TRBD2 (6 bases). V was pared by 8 bases and J by 0 bases, with 13 bases between. This CDR3 comprises 14 residues. Germline V gene sequence: CDR1 MNHNS, CDR2 SASEGT. The CDR3 spells CASRELGYQETQYF. In DNA, the CDR3 is TGTGCCAGCCGGGAGTTAGGGTACCAAGAGACCCAGTACTTC.